A single sample is the source of the 25 T cell receptor beta chains below, sequenced in a study of cytomegalovirus exposure and HLA in healthy donors. Researchers ran the PCR with 60 Vbeta and 13 Jbeta primers. Profiling relied on immunoSEQ multiplex PCR, and the TCRdb table lists in-frame clones only, not all of them. Altogether more than 150,000 clones are present, roughly 75% being singletons, with the ten largest covering approximately 2%. What was sequenced was PBMCs. All receptors come from a woman aged 25 to 39 in good health and CMV-seronegative.

J is TRBJ2-7 and V is TRBV5-6; D uncertain. Trimming left V 2 bases short and J 2 bases short, with 11 bases between. The CDR3 consists of 14 residues. CDR1 SGHDT and CDR2 YYEEEE come from the germline V gene. The CDR3 coding sequence is TGTGCCAGCAGCTTAACCGGGTCCCCCTACGAGCAGTACTTC. Residues: CASSLTGSPYEQYF.

The rearrangement joins TRBV13 to TRBJ1-1, with D possibly TRBD1 on 6 matching bases. The CDR3 is 16 amino acids. With 4 bases removed from V and 4 bases from J, the gap between germline ends came to 19 bases. In germline, CDR1 is PRHDT, CDR2 FYEKMQ (reference sequence). The CDR3 DNA reads as TGTGCCAGCAGCTCCTGGGGGTTGGGGGCGATCACTGAAGCTTTCTTT. Translation: CASSSWGLGAITEAFF.

This rearrangement joins TRBV5-1 to TRBJ1-4, with D possibly TRBD1 on 6 matching bases. The CDR3 extends over 15 amino acids. The germline V gene encodes CDR1 SGHRS and CDR2 YFSETQ. Trimming removed 4 bases at V and 7 bases at J, with 17 bases between. In DNA, the CDR3 is TGCGCCAGCAGCCTCCGGGGGGGGGCAGGTGAAAAACTGTTTTTT. Translation: CASSLRGGAGEKLFF.

V gene TRBV7-6 combines with J gene TRBJ1-1, with D unresolved. The germline V gene encodes CDR1 SGHVS and CDR2 FNYEAQ. The CDR3 totals 17 residues. V lost 1 base, J lost 0 bases, and 15 bases lay in between. CDR3 nucleotides: TGTGCCAGCAGCTTAGGGTCCATAACTAGCCTGAACACTGAAGCTTTCTTT. The encoded protein is CASSLGSITSLNTEAFF.

V gene TRBV5-1 combines with J gene TRBJ1-2; maybe TRBD1 (6 bases). With 4 bases removed from V and 6 bases from J, the gap between germline ends came to 22 bases. The germline gives CDR1 SGHRS, CDR2 YFSETQ. The CDR3 is 16 amino acids. CDR3 sequence (DNA): TGCGCCAGCAGCCCAATAGGGGCGTCAGGGGCCGATGGCTACACCTTC. Encoded protein: CASSPIGASGADGYTF.

The chain is built from TRBV4-1 and TRBJ2-1; TRBD1 matches at 8 bases. CDR3 size: 16 residues. Germline CDR1 reads MGHRA; CDR2 reads YSYEKL. J was trimmed by 3 bases and V by 2 bases; bases with no gene match: 6. The CDR3 reads CASSQPRQGRYNEQFF. The CDR3 bases are TGCGCCAGCAGCCAACCTAGACAGGGGCGCTACAATGAGCAGTTCTTC.

V gene TRBV11-2 combines with J gene TRBJ2-2, with a weak D call TRBD2 (7 bases). V lost 5 bases and J lost 3, with 13 bases in between. Germline V CDR1 and CDR2: SGHAT, FQNNGV. This CDR3 has 15 amino acids. The chain's CDR3 is CASSRGGTDTGELFF. The CDR3 DNA is TGTGCCAGCAGCAGGGGGGGGACGGACACCGGGGAGCTGTTTTTT.

The chain carries TRBV4-3 and TRBJ2-7; D gene ambiguous. In germline, CDR1 is LGHNA, CDR2 YSLEER. This CDR3 region has 16 residues. V was trimmed by 1 base and J by 0 bases, leaving 13 bases between them. CDR3 DNA: TGCGCCAGCAGCCAAGGTCTCGGAACGGGCTCCTACGAGCAGTACTTC. It is translated as CASSQGLGTGSYEQYF.

This clone was seen only a few times. The gene calls are TRBV6-5 and TRBJ1-4; D is unresolved. Deletions cut 3 bases from V and 5 bases from J, with 10 bases between. Germline values: CDR1 MNHEY, CDR2 SVGAGI. This CDR3 is 14 amino acids long. Here the CDR3 reads CASSYFHSNEKLFF. In nucleotides, the CDR3 is TGTGCCAGCAGTTATTTCCACTCCAATGAAAAACTGTTTTTT.

The rearrangement joins TRBV30 to TRBJ2-1; D ambiguous. Trimming took off 3 bases at V and 1 base at J, with 7 bases between the two ends. Looked up from germline, CDR1 is GTSNPN and CDR2 is SVGIG (reference sequence). This CDR3 is 13 amino acids long. The CDR3 sequence: CAWRGASYNEQFF. CDR3 nucleotides: TGTGCCTGGAGGGGCGCGTCCTACAATGAGCAGTTCTTC.

This chain links TRBV29-1 with TRBJ1-2; D might be TRBD1 (6 bases). The CDR3 consists of 14 residues. Germline assignment: CDR1 SQVTM and CDR2 ANQGSEA. The V gene lost 4 bases and the J gene lost 1 base, with 13 bases spanning the gap. CDR3 sequence reads: CSVGPLQGNYGYTF. Written as DNA, the CDR3 is TGCAGCGTTGGCCCTTTACAGGGTAACTATGGCTACACCTTC.

The rearrangement uses TRBV21-1 and TRBJ1-4; whether TRBD1, the table's D call, matches the DNA was not checked. TRBV21-1 is an annotated pseudogene. The CDR3 is 15 residues long. In nucleotides, the CDR3 is TGTGCCAGCAGCAAAGTCACAGGTTATAATGAAAAACTGTTTTTT. Encoded protein: CASSKVTGYNEKLFF.

The gene calls are TRBV29-1 and TRBJ1-1; TRBD1 matches at 10 bases. Germline V gene sequence: CDR1 SQVTM, CDR2 ANQGSEA. V shed 6 bases and J 4 bases; nucleotides not matched to a gene: 2. The CDR3 is made up of 12 amino acids. The DNA of the CDR3 is TGCAGCGTCCGGACAGGGGGCACTGAAGCTTTCTTT. Its protein is CSVRTGGTEAFF.

The rearrangement uses TRBV5-1 and TRBJ2-1; the D gene is possibly TRBD2 (5 bases). This CDR3 comprises 12 residues. Trimming removed 3 bases at V and 8 bases at J, with 9 bases between. The V gene's germline CDR1 is SGHRS and CDR2 YFSETQ. In DNA, the CDR3 is TGCGCCAGCAGCTGGGAGAGGGATGAGCAGTTCTTC. Its translation is CASSWERDEQFF.

The rearrangement joins TRBV2 to TRBJ2-5; no firm D call. Germline-derived CDR1 and CDR2 are SNHLY and FYNNEI. The CDR3 is made up of 10 amino acids. Trimming took 8 bases from V and 3 from J, leaving 4 bases between them. The CDR3 DNA reads TGTGCCAGCGAGGAAGAGACCCAGTACTTC. Its protein product is CASEEETQYF. Full variable domain (rest looked up from reference TRBV2 and TRBJ2-5): EPEVTQTPSHQVTQMGQEVILRCVPISNHLYFYWYRQILGQKVEFLVSFYNNEISEKSEIFDDQFSVERPDGSNFTLKIRSTKLEDSAMYFCASEEETQYFGPGTRLLVL.

The rearrangement links TRBV7-2 to TRBJ1-5; the D gene is possibly TRBD1 (5 bases). The length of the CDR3 is 16 residues. Germline CDR1 is SGHTA and CDR2 is FQGNSA. The germline V and J ends were trimmed by 1 base and 11 bases, with 21 bases remaining between them. The CDR3 DNA follows: TGTGCCAGCAGCTTAGAGGTCGGGCAGGGCCCCGTAGCCCAGCATTTT. Its translation is CASSLEVGQGPVAQHF.

The rearrangement uses TRBV27 and TRBJ2-7, with a tentative D call TRBD1 (6 bases). Per the germline V gene, CDR1 is MNHEY and CDR2 is SMNVEV (reference sequence). The CDR3 covers 15 residues. V was clipped by 2 bases and J by 6 bases, with 17 bases between them. This CDR3 is CASSLQQGRRSEQYF. The CDR3 DNA is TGTGCCAGCAGTTTACAACAGGGACGCCGAAGCGAGCAGTACTTC.

The chain recombines TRBV13 with TRBJ2-1; no reliable D call. From germline, CDR1 is PRHDT and CDR2 FYEKMQ (reference sequence). V lost 5 bases and J 8 bases, leaving 13 bases between the germline ends. The CDR3 has 13 amino acids. The CDR3 loop is CASSPSASHEQFF. The CDR3 DNA follows: TGTGCCAGCAGCCCGAGTGCGAGTCATGAGCAGTTCTTC. The variable domain in full, completed from reference TRBV13 and TRBJ2-1, reads AAGVIQSPRHLIKEKRETATLKCYPIPRHDTVYWYQQGPGQDPQFLISFYEKMQSDKGSIPDRFSAQQFSDYHSELNMSSLELGDSALYFCASSPSASHEQFFGPGTRLTVL.

The gene calls are TRBV5-4 and TRBJ2-2; possibly TRBD2 for D (6 bases). Germline lookup yields CDR1 SGHNT and CDR2 YYREEE (reference sequence). Trimming took 4 bases from V and 2 from J, leaving 12 bases between them. The CDR3 is made up of 15 amino acids. This CDR3 reads CASSLRGTNTGELFF. CDR3 DNA sequence: TGTGCCAGCAGCCTCCGGGGGACCAACACCGGGGAGCTGTTTTTT.

The gene calls are TRBV18 and TRBJ2-1, with 10 positions matching TRBD1. Germline V gene lookup returns CDR1 KGHSH and CDR2 LQKENI. The CDR3 totals 13 residues. V was pared by 7 bases and J by 6 bases, with 3 bases of the junction left unmatched. The CDR3 sequence is CASFRDRGNEQFF. In DNA form, the CDR3 reads TGTGCCAGCTTCCGGGACAGGGGCAATGAGCAGTTCTTC.

The V call is TRBV19, the J call TRBJ2-5; 11 positions match TRBD1. V shed 6 bases and J 4 bases; nucleotides not matched to a gene: 7. Germline lookup yields CDR1 LNHDA and CDR2 SQIVND (reference sequence). CDR3 length: 15 amino acids. The CDR3 DNA reads as TGTGCCAGTAGATCTGGACAGGGGGCGATAGAGACCCAGTACTTC. Residues: CASRSGQGAIETQYF. Combining the CDR3 with reference TRBV19 and TRBJ2-5 gives the whole variable domain DGGITQSPKYLFRKEGQNVTLSCEQNLNHDAMYWYRQDPGQGLRLIYYSQIVNDFQKGDIAEGYSVSREKKESFPLTVTSAQKNPTAFYLCASRSGQGAIETQYFGPGTRLLVL.

V gene TRBV30 combines with J gene TRBJ1-5; D call uncertain. V was pared by 1 base and J by 1 base, with 11 bases between. The CDR3 is made up of 15 amino acids. Germline CDR1 reads GTSNPN; CDR2 reads SVGIG (reference sequence). CDR3 loop: CAWSGSRRSNQPQHF. CDR3 coding DNA: TGTGCCTGGAGTGGGAGCAGGAGGAGCAATCAGCCCCAGCATTTT.

A note on this clone: Other DNA sequences of this sample code for an identical CDR3. This chain joins TRBV29-1 and TRBJ2-7; D ambiguous. The CDR3 covers 11 residues. Germline CDR1 SQVTM, CDR2 ANQGSEA. CDR3 nucleotides: TGCTCTGTCCGGTCCTCCTACGAGCAGTACTTC. This codes for CSVRSSYEQYF.

The rearrangement links TRBV25-1 to TRBJ1-2, with 10 bases aligning to TRBD1. Germline loops: CDR1 MGHDK, CDR2 SYGVNS. The CDR3 loop spans 18 amino acids. The V and J ends lost 4 bases and 1 base, in that order; junction bases with no gene match: 12. In DNA, the CDR3 is TGTGCCAGCAGTGCGACCGGGACAGGGGTGGAAGTTAACTATGGCTACACCTTC. Protein product: CASSATGTGVEVNYGYTF.

The rearrangement links TRBV27 to TRBJ1-1; 8 nucleotides match TRBD1. CDR3 length equals 15 residues. Trimming removed 8 bases from V and 10 bases from J; junction bases left unmatched: 18. Germline V gives CDR1 MNHEY, CDR2 SMNVEV (reference sequence). The CDR3 here is CASGNTGTGVLGAFF. The CDR3 bases are TGTGCCAGCGGCAATACCGGGACAGGCGTGCTTGGAGCTTTCTTT.